The rows below give T cell receptor beta chains drawn from one sample of a study of control samples from healthy donors and cancer patients. Here immunoSEQ multiplex PCR was the method, and the copy in TCRdb shows in-frame clones only, minus some. Here the sample spans around 180,000 clones, under 95% being singletons. The specimen sequenced was blood. All receptors derive from a woman between 18 and 29 years old in good health. Each CDR3 is given with its conserved first and last residue. D genes are given only for firm matches. Clone size is stated in some rows and not others, as once, few, many or a class when expanded.

J: TRBJ2-2; D: -; V: TRBV24-1; size: once; length: 14; CDR3: CATSDAIGAGELFF; DNA: TGTGCCACCAGTGATGCTATAGGAGCCGGGGAGCTGTTTTTT
J: TRBJ2-2; D: -; V: TRBV6-5; size: few; length: 13; CDR3: CATKRSGSGELFF; DNA: TGTGCCACTAAAAGGTCGGGCTCCGGGGAGCTGTTTTTT
J: TRBJ1-1; D: -; V: TRBV10-3; size: -; length: 12; CDR3: CAISDGNTEAFF; DNA: TGTGCCATCAGTGACGGGAACACTGAAGCTTTCTTT
J: TRBJ1-5; D: TRBD1; V: TRBV6-2/TRBV6-3; size: -; length: 17; CDR3: CASSLLRTGPVNQPQHF; DNA: TGTGCCAGCAGCCTCCTCCGGACAGGACCGGTGAATCAGCCCCAGCATTTT
J: TRBJ1-6; D: TRBD1; V: TRBV18; size: -; length: 15; CDR3: CASSPWGQGDSPLHF; DNA: TGTGCCAGCTCACCATGGGGACAGGGAGACTCACCCCTCCACTTT
J: TRBJ1-4; D: -; V: TRBV5-1; size: -; length: 13; CDR3: CASSLSGDEKLFF; DNA: TGCGCCAGCAGCTTGTCCGGGGACGAAAAACTGTTTTTT
J: TRBJ1-1; D: -; V: TRBV19; size: -; length: 16; CDR3: CASSGRWQNMNTEAFF; DNA: TGTGCCAGTAGTGGCCGGTGGCAGAACATGAACACTGAAGCTTTCTTT
J: TRBJ2-2; D: TRBD2; V: TRBV2; size: -; length: 13; CDR3: CASKAGGSGELFF; DNA: TGTGCCTCAAAGGCGGGGGGATCCGGGGAGCTGTTTTTT
J: TRBJ1-5; D: -; V: TRBV19; size: -; length: 16; CDR3: CASSIGRGRNYQPQHF; DNA: TGTGCCAGTAGTATAGGGAGAGGGCGGAACTATCAGCCCCAGCATTTT
J: TRBJ2-1; D: TRBD2; V: TRBV3-1/TRBV3-2; size: -; length: 15; CDR3: CASSRLAGGYNEQFF; DNA: TGTGCCAGCAGCCGACTAGCGGGGGGGTACAATGAGCAGTTCTTC
J: TRBJ2-1; D: -; V: TRBV2; size: -; length: 12; CDR3: CASSDSWSEQFF; DNA: TGTGCCAGCAGTGACAGTTGGAGTGAGCAGTTCTTC
J: TRBJ2-1; D: -; V: TRBV7-2; size: -; length: 15; CDR3: CASSLVPAPGFEQFF; DNA: TGTGCCAGCAGCTTAGTCCCCGCCCCGGGGTTCGAGCAGTTCTTC
J: TRBJ1-1; D: TRBD1; V: TRBV6-4; size: -; length: 15; CDR3: CASSAGTDVNTEAFF; DNA: TGTGCCAGCAGCGCCGGGACAGACGTGAACACTGAAGCTTTCTTT
J: TRBJ1-5; D: -; V: TRBV9; size: -; length: 15; CDR3: CASSGQGQSNQPQHF; DNA: TGTGCCAGCAGCGGACAAGGCCAGAGCAATCAGCCCCAGCATTTT
J: TRBJ2-1; D: TRBD2; V: TRBV11-2; size: once; length: 15; CDR3: CASSSGLAIYNEQFF; DNA: TGTGCCAGCAGCTCGGGACTAGCGATCTACAATGAGCAGTTCTTC
J: TRBJ1-2; D: -; V: TRBV16; size: -; length: 17; CDR3: CASSPRGQLFINYGYTF; DNA: TGTGCCAGCAGCCCCAGAGGGCAGCTCTTTATTAACTATGGCTACACCTTC
J: TRBJ1-2; D: TRBD1; V: TRBV19; size: -; length: 14; CDR3: CASSAPGQGPSYTF; DNA: TGTGCCAGTAGTGCTCCGGGACAGGGACCGTCCTACACCTTC